This T cell receptor (beta chain) was retrieved from a study of blood T cell repertoires in COVID-19. Study information: Collection of acute and convalescent COVID-19 samples took place in the United States, Italy and Spain.

Original processing notes: Cell counts per sample came from amplifying reference gene primers. The table came from immunoSEQ multiplex PCR; TCRdb's copy has only in-frame clones and leaves some out. The DNA gave D and trimming, while V, J and clone size come from that table. This table has around 200,000 clones, about 81% appearing once. Germline V gene lookup returns CDR1 SQVTM and CDR2 ANQGSEA. V gave up 7 bases and J gave up 0 bases; unmatched junction bases: 3. CDR3 length equals 12 residues. Enrolled through a virtual design, the participants were between about 18 and 100 years of age and came from under 30 US areas. The recovered donors of Cohort 3 showed two negative PCRs, clearance, or symptom resolution. This clone turned up a few times.

Material for sequencing was PBMCs or T cells enriched from blood (not recorded which). The V call is TRBV29-1, the J call TRBJ2-7; TRBD1 aligns across 7 bases. This TCR derives from a man aged 35 to 55 who had recovered from COVID-19. In DNA form, the CDR3 reads TGCAGCGCACGGGACAGCTCCTACGAGCAGTACTTC. It codes for CSARDSSYEQYF.